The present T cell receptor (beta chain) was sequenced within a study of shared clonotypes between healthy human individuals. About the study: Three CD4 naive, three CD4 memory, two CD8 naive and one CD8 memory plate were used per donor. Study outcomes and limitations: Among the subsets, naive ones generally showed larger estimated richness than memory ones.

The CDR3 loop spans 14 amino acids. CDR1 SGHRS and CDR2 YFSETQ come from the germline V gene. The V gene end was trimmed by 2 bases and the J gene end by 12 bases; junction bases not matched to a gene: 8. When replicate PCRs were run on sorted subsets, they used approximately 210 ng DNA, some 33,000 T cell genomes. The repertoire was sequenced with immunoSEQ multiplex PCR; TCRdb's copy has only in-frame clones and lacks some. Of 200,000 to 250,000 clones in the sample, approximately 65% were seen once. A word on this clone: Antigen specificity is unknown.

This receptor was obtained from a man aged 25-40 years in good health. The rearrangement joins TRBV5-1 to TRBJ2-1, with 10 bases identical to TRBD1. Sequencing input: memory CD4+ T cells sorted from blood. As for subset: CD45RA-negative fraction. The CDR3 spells CASSLTGTGERQFF. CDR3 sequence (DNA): TGCGCCAGCAGCTTAACCGGGACAGGGGAACGGCAGTTCTTC.